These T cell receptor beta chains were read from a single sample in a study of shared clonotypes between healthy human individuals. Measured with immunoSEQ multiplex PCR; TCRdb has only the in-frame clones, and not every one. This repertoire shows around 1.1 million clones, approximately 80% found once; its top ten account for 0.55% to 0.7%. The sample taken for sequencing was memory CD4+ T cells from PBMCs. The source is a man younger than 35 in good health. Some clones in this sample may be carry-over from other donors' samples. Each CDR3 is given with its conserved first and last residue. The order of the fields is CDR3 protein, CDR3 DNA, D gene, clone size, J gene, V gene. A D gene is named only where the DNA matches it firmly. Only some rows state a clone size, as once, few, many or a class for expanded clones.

CASSQVETLYEQYF,TGCGCCAGCAGCCAAGTTGAGACTCTCTACGAGCAGTACTTC,.,.,TRBJ2-7,TRBV4-1
CASSYSGGLETQYF,TGTGCCAGCAGTTACTCCGGGGGGTTGGAGACCCAGTACTTC,TRBD2,few,TRBJ2-5,TRBV6-5
CASSQASANYGYTF,TGCGCCAGCAGCCAAGCGTCAGCTAACTATGGCTACACCTTC,.,many,TRBJ1-2,TRBV4-1
CASSVGSGTSGSGIQYF,TGTGCCAGCAGCGTAGGTAGTGGGACTAGCGGGTCGGGGATCCAGTACTTC,TRBD2,.,TRBJ2-5,TRBV9
CASSESLVGNQPQHF,TGTGCCAGCAGTGAATCGTTGGTTGGCAATCAGCCCCAGCATTTT,.,.,TRBJ1-5,TRBV25-1
CASSSQGALRDSSYEQYF,TGTGCCAGCAGCTCCCAGGGGGCTCTGCGGGATAGCTCCTACGAGCAGTACTTC,TRBD1,.,TRBJ2-7,TRBV28
CASDEISYNEQFF,TGTGCCAGCGACGAGATCTCCTACAATGAGCAGTTCTTC,.,few,TRBJ2-1,TRBV2
CASSPSGDQPQHF,TGTGCCAGCTCACCCAGTGGGGATCAGCCCCAGCATTTT,.,.,TRBJ1-5,TRBV18
CASSLGGEGNQPQHF,TGTGCCAGCAGTTTGGGGGGCGAGGGCAATCAGCCCCAGCATTTT,.,once,TRBJ1-5,TRBV25-1
CASSPGPRGLDYGYTF,TGCGCCAGCAGTCCCGGCCCCAGGGGATTGGACTATGGCTACACCTTC,.,.,TRBJ1-2,TRBV4-1
CASSFSPLAGADTDTQYF,TGTGCCAGCTCTTTCTCTCCGCTAGCGGGAGCGGACACAGATACGCAGTATTTT,TRBD2,.,TRBJ2-3,TRBV7-3
CASSQARYVVKREGANNEQFF,TGTGCCAGCAGCCAGGCTAGATACGTTGTTAAGCGGGAGGGCGCCAACAATGAGCAGTTCTTC,TRBD2,once,TRBJ2-1,TRBV4-2
CASSQAGDGEYGYTF,TGTGCCAGCAGCCAAGCAGGGGATGGGGAGTATGGCTACACCTTC,.,few,TRBJ1-2,TRBV4-2
CASSLGQRSYEQYF,TGTGCCAGCAGCTTAGGACAGAGGTCCTACGAGCAGTACTTC,.,.,TRBJ2-7,TRBV6-1
CASSFGLAAARNEQFF,TGTGCCAGCAGTTTTGGACTAGCGGCTGCAAGAAATGAGCAGTTCTTC,TRBD2,.,TRBJ2-1,TRBV6-5
CASSLGQGLSNQPQHF,TGTGCCAGCAGCTTAGGGCAGGGTCTTAGCAATCAGCCCCAGCATTTT,.,few,TRBJ1-5,TRBV7-6
CASSFSGILGNEQFF,TGCGCCAGCAGCTTTTCCGGCATACTCGGCAATGAGCAGTTCTTC,.,.,TRBJ2-1,TRBV5-1
CASSLPPLGTSGNEQFF,TGTGCCAGCAGCTTACCCCCTCTCGGGACTAGTGGCAATGAGCAGTTCTTC,TRBD2,.,TRBJ2-1,TRBV7-9
CASTINPNTEAFF,TGTGCCAGCACCATCAACCCGAACACTGAAGCTTTCTTT,.,.,TRBJ1-1,TRBV28
CASSTTSGSSYNEQFF,TGTGCCAGTAGTACGACTAGCGGGAGCTCCTACAATGAGCAGTTCTTC,TRBD2,.,TRBJ2-1,TRBV19
CASSPIRQLEAFF,TGTGCCAGCAGCCCCATCCGACAGCTTGAAGCTTTCTTT,.,few,TRBJ1-1,TRBV11-2
CASSPRTDTQYF,TGTGCCAGCTCACCACGGACAGATACGCAGTATTTT,.,.,TRBJ2-3,TRBV18
CASSFRQGGPGELFF,TGTGCCAGCAGCTTTCGACAGGGGGGCCCCGGGGAGCTGTTTTTT,TRBD1,.,TRBJ2-2,TRBV5-4
CASSPPRTSGRVGSTDTQYF,TGTGCCAGCAGTCCACCCCGGACTAGCGGGAGAGTAGGGAGCACAGATACGCAGTATTTT,TRBD2,.,TRBJ2-3,TRBV27
CASRPGGAGYGYTF,TGTGCCAGCCGGCCAGGGGGCGCAGGCTATGGCTACACCTTC,TRBD1,.,TRBJ1-2,TRBV2
CASKKRETYNEQFF,TGTGCCAGCAAGAAGCGGGAGACCTACAATGAGCAGTTCTTC,TRBD2,few,TRBJ2-1,TRBV6-5
CASSLTWDPRGEKLFF,TGTGCCAGCAGCTTAACTTGGGACCCGCGTGGTGAAAAACTGTTTTTT,.,.,TRBJ1-4,TRBV7-9
CASSSSRDRVYEQYF,TGTGCCAGCAGCTCAAGCCGGGACAGGGTCTACGAGCAGTACTTC,TRBD1,.,TRBJ2-7,TRBV7-2
CASSYSGTGGSDTQYF,TGTGCCAGCAGTTACTCAGGGACAGGGGGCTCAGATACGCAGTATTTT,TRBD1,.,TRBJ2-3,TRBV6-6
CASRLRQGIGTEAFF,TGTGCCAGCAGACTTAGGCAAGGGATTGGCACTGAAGCTTTCTTT,.,.,TRBJ1-1,TRBV7-2
CASSGTNNEQFF,TGCGCCAGCAGCGGGACTAACAATGAGCAGTTCTTC,TRBD2,.,TRBJ2-1,TRBV10-2
CASSQPGQGFSSEQYF,TGCGCCAGCAGCCAACCTGGACAGGGTTTCTCAAGCGAGCAGTACTTC,TRBD1,once,TRBJ2-7,TRBV4-1
CASSSQRQGQSYEQYF,TGTGCCAGCAGCTCTCAAAGACAGGGGCAATCCTACGAGCAGTACTTC,TRBD1,.,TRBJ2-7,TRBV4-2
CASSGGTANEKLFF,TGCGCCAGCAGCGGCGGGACAGCTAATGAAAAACTGTTTTTT,TRBD1,many,TRBJ1-4,TRBV5-1
CASSRDYIPNSEQFF,TGTGCCAGCAGCCGGGACTATATCCCTAATAGTGAGCAGTTCTTC,TRBD2,.,TRBJ2-1,TRBV7-2
CAWSVLAGNTEAFF,TGTGCCTGGAGTGTACTGGCAGGGAACACTGAAGCTTTCTTT,.,.,TRBJ1-1,TRBV30
CASSSSGRRNGELFF,TGCGCCAGCAGCTCTAGCGGGAGAAGGAACGGGGAGCTGTTTTTT,TRBD2,.,TRBJ2-2,TRBV5-1
CASSLARTGSHEQYF,TGTGCCAGCAGCTTAGCCCGGACAGGGTCCCACGAGCAGTACTTC,TRBD1,.,TRBJ2-7,TRBV11-2
CASSSTRGGETQYF,TGTGCCAGCAGTTCCACTAGGGGAGGAGAGACCCAGTACTTC,.,few,TRBJ2-5,TRBV28
CASSALQREGQDEQFF,TGTGCCAGCAGCGCCCTTCAGCGGGAGGGCCAGGATGAGCAGTTCTTC,TRBD2,once,TRBJ2-1,TRBV5-4
CSVDRLKSGANVLTF,TGCAGCGTCGACAGGCTTAAGTCTGGGGCCAACGTCCTGACTTTC,.,.,TRBJ2-6,TRBV29-1
CASSADDGHEQYF,TGCGCCAGCAGTGCTGACGACGGCCACGAGCAGTACTTC,.,many,TRBJ2-7,TRBV10-1
CASSRTSGAYEQYF,TGTGCCAGCAGCCGGACTAGCGGAGCTTACGAGCAGTACTTC,TRBD2,.,TRBJ2-7,TRBV6-5
CAWNRVSGGEQYF,TGTGCCTGGAACCGGGTTTCGGGGGGCGAGCAGTACTTC,TRBD2,.,TRBJ2-7,TRBV30
CASFDRGFSGELFF,TGTGCCAGCTTCGACAGGGGGTTCAGCGGGGAGCTGTTTTTT,TRBD1,.,TRBJ2-2,TRBV2
CASSRPGQGVGYEQYF,TGTGCCAGCAGCCGCCCTGGACAGGGGGTGGGGTACGAGCAGTACTTC,TRBD1,.,TRBJ2-7,TRBV5-4
CASRPSRGRTDTQYF,TGTGCCAGCAGGCCTTCAAGGGGGCGCACAGATACGCAGTATTTT,TRBD1,.,TRBJ2-3,TRBV6-6
CASRTGPGAEQFF,TGCGCCAGCAGAACCGGCCCCGGGGCGGAGCAGTTCTTC,.,.,TRBJ2-1,TRBV5-1
CASSGLAGGSTDTQYF,TGTGCCAGCTCGGGACTAGCGGGAGGAAGCACAGATACGCAGTATTTT,TRBD2,.,TRBJ2-3,TRBV18
CASSYLVGGNTIYF,TGTGCCAGCAGTTACCTGGTGGGTGGAAACACCATATATTTT,.,.,TRBJ1-3,TRBV6-5
CASSQQGVWDTQYF,TGCGCCAGCAGCCAGCAGGGTGTGTGGGATACGCAGTATTTT,.,.,TRBJ2-3,TRBV4-3
CASSLSGFGYTF,TGTGCCAGCAGCCTGTCAGGGTTTGGCTACACCTTC,.,.,TRBJ1-2,TRBV7-2
CASSTGDTIYEQYF,TGCGCCAGCAGCACAGGGGACACCATCTACGAGCAGTACTTC,TRBD1,.,TRBJ2-7,TRBV5-1